This entry features one T cell receptor (beta chain) sequence. Its antigen is not yet known. No clone much larger than this one lies a single base away; base qualities are absent. The germline V gene specifies SGHRS as CDR1 and YFSETQ as CDR2. V sheds 0 bases and J sheds 0 bases, leaving 9 bases between their ends. Including cysteine and phenylalanine, the CDR3 has 15 amino acids. Only CDR3 DNA remains: 45 bases, in frame from the first base. Preparation of the library involved RACE. The sequencer was a NextSeq 500. During library preparation, unique molecular identifiers were attached to individual cDNA molecules so that TCRs could be counted in a quantitative, reproducible way. Each blood RNA sample was used to sequence both TCR alpha and TCR beta chains. Turning to the authors' computational methods: Samples had a median of roughly 99,000 TCRs, with a range from 23,224 to 690,600. V, J and CDR3 annotation of the TCR reads was carried out using the Decombinator software suite. To make PS versus PT1 abundance plots, every sample was subsampled to the same number of TCRs (28,000). TCRs were defined as expanded if absent before sensitization and observed at least eight times at the 2-week time point. TCRdb redid the processing of the public reads, applying fastp at Q25 and MiXCR, and retained in-frame beta chains. Each entry is one CDR3 protein sequence, shown with its most common DNA and genes. The V and J calls reflect TCRdb's pipeline rather than the authors' work. The sample contains some 84,000 distinct CDR3 sequences, 8.5% to 12% of them found a single time. The leading ten clones occupy around 5% of the sample.

This record belongs to a study of human T cells and chemical hapten exposure (dated by TCRdb to about 2021). Context from the whole study: For sensitization, 2% DPC in acetone was applied to a 2 cm by 2 cm area of upper inner arm skin. Weekly therapeutic DPC doses were additionally applied to the scalp of patients throughout the roughly 25-week study period. Patch tests used Finn chambers with 0.01% DPC on the upper back, scored after 6 days by International Contact Dermatitis Research Group standards. The mostly female patient cohort included alopecia areata with under or over 50% scalp involvement, alopecia totalis and alopecia universalis. Libraries were combined into a pool for sequencing, and differences in TCR yield between samples came mainly from small differences in library volumes within the pool. The study tracked peripheral blood TCR repertoire changes in vivo during primary and secondary sensitization to the hapten diphenylcyclopropenone (DPC) in alopecia patients. Patient blood was sampled pre-sensitization (week 0) and at 2, 6 and about 24 weeks after DPC sensitization. Around 30 alopecia patients provided blood for TCR sequencing at one to four time points (pre-sensitization, 2, 6 and 24 weeks).

The sample's time point label, decoded: patch test 2, 6 weeks after DPC sensitization. This specimen's treatment or condition label, interpreted: therapeutic diphenylcyclopropenone sensitization with weekly scalp DPC. Blood at each patch-test visit was drawn before the patch test was applied. Patients were considered eligible if aged 18 to 70, diagnosed with alopecia and deemed suitable for DPC therapy, and patients were excluded if pregnant. Total RNA was extracted from unfractionated whole blood collected in Tempus Blood RNA tubes. On the study overall, not on this receptor specifically: DPC sensitization did not change how many TCRs were above 1 in 1000 frequency, and no evidence was found of alterations in global repertoire structure. Repeated subsampling changed both the strength of the expansion versus patch-test correlation and the threshold at which the correlation became significant. Expanded TCRs formed significantly more large CDR3 similarity clusters than pre-sensitization or healthy control sets, consistent with antigen-driven responses. Alopecia, a presumed autoimmune disease, was present in all patients, so the immune response of the patients might differ from that of healthy individuals. Patch test score was positively correlated with the number of PT1 expanded TCRs, with significance at thresholds 8, 16 and 32 but not at 4.

This sample comprised whole blood, obtained in connection with sensitization to the hapten diphenylcyclopropenone (DPC). This clonotype was sampled from a woman aged 45 to 65 with alopecia areata. Some clones in this sample may be carry-over from other donors' samples. Recombination linked TRBV5-1 to TRBJ2-5, with the D gene call left open. The nucleotides are TGCGCCAGCAGCTTGGGCCGGTTGTACCAAGAGACCCAGTACTTC. This sequence encodes CASSLGRLYQETQYF.